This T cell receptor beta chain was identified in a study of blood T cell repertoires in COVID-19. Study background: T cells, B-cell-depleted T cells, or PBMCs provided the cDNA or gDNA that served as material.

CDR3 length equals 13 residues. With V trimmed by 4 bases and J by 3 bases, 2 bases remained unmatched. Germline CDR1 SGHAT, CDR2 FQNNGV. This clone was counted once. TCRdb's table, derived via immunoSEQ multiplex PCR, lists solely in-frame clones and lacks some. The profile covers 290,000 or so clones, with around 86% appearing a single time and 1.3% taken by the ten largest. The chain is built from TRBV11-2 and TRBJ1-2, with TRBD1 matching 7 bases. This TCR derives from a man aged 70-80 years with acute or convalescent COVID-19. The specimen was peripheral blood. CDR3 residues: CASSWDSYYGYTF. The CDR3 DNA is TGTGCCAGCAGCTGGGACAGCTACTATGGCTACACCTTC.